This is a list of T cell receptor beta chains from one sample in a study of CD8+CD57+ T cells in acquired aplastic anemia. In TCRdb, the reads were re-called with MiXCR into one record per CDR3 protein. Here the sample spans fewer than 250,000 distinct CDR3 sequences, around 45% being singletons. Sequenced material: sorted CD4+, CD8+, or CD8+CD57+ T cells (not recorded which) from PBMCs. The receptors come from a human donor with aplastic anemia. The CDR3 runs from the conserved cysteine through the conserved F or W. The D gene is left open where the match is weak. Rows give clone size only sometimes, using once, few, many, or a class for an expanded clone.

J | D | V | size | DNA | CDR3
TRBJ1-1 | TRBD1 | TRBV7-8 | few | TGTGCCAGCAGCGCGCGACAGGGACTAGGCACTGAAGCTTTCTTT | CASSARQGLGTEAFF
TRBJ1-6 | NA | TRBV20-1 | many | TGCAGTGCTCCCCCGGGTGGGGTTTTGAGGTCACCCCTCCACTTT | CSAPPGGVLRSPLHF
TRBJ2-1 | TRBD1 | TRBV15 | NA | TGTGCCACCAGCAGAGGAACCTACAGGGGCTCCTACAATGAGCAGTTCTTC | CATSRGTYRGSYNEQFF
TRBJ2-1 | NA | TRBV20-1 | few | TGCAGTGTAGCGGTGAAGGGGTGGGGTGAGCAGTTCTTC | CSVAVKGWGEQFF
TRBJ2-1 | TRBD2 | TRBV5-5 | many | TGTGCCAGCAGCTTGGGACTAGCGGGCGGGTACAATGAGCAGTTCTTC | CASSLGLAGGYNEQFF
TRBJ2-7 | NA | TRBV12-3/TRBV12-4 | NA | TGTGCCAGCAGTGTCGCAACCAGCCTGACAGGCCTCTCCTACGAGCAGTACTTC | CASSVATSLTGLSYEQYF
TRBJ2-3 | NA | TRBV6-2/TRBV6-3 | many | TGTGCCAGCACCGAAACAGATACGCAGTATTTT | CASTETDTQYF
TRBJ2-7 | TRBD2 | TRBV20-1 | NA | TGCAGTGCCAGACTAGCGGGGGGATTCTACGAGCAGTACTTC | CSARLAGGFYEQYF
TRBJ1-1 | TRBD1 | TRBV5-8 | once | TGTGCCAGCAGCTTCCAGGGGGGCAGACTCCAAGAGACTGAAGCTTTCTTT | CASSFQGGRLQETEAFF
TRBJ1-6 | TRBD1 | TRBV20-1 | few | TGCAGTGCTAGAGGAGGGACAGGGTTTTCACCCCTCCACTTT | CSARGGTGFSPLHF
TRBJ1-1 | NA | TRBV30 | few | TGTGCCTGGAGCAAAATCAGGGGAAAGGGGACTGAAGCTTTCTTT | CAWSKIRGKGTEAFF
TRBJ2-7 | TRBD1 | TRBV19 | NA | TGTGCCAGCAAGAGTGTTTTCTCGGGACAGGGAAGGGACGAGCAGTACTTC | CASKSVFSGQGRDEQYF
TRBJ2-3 | NA | TRBV10-3 | NA | TGTGCCATCAGTGAGGAAGGGGACGGGAGCACAGATACGCAGTATTTT | CAISEEGDGSTDTQYF
TRBJ2-7 | NA | TRBV10-2 | once | TGTGCCACTAGGGAGGGACAGGCGCCCTACGAGCAGTACTTC | CATREGQAPYEQYF
TRBJ1-5 | NA | TRBV6-1 | few | TGTGCCAGCAGTGACCGGGCCACTATAAATCAGCCCCAGCATTTT | CASSDRATINQPQHF
TRBJ1-2 | NA | TRBV9 | many | TGTGCCAGCGGGGTCGGCTACACCTTC | CASGVGYTF
TRBJ2-1 | TRBD2 | TRBV5-1 | NA | TGCGCCAGCAGCCCGTATAGTTTTTGGGAGCGGGAGGGTTGTGAGCAGTTCTTC | CASSPYSFWEREGCEQFF
TRBJ2-1 | NA | TRBV7-7 | NA | TGTGCTAGCAGCTTACTAGCAACCTACAATGAGCAGTTCTTC | CASSLLATYNEQFF
TRBJ2-7 | NA | TRBV5-1 | NA | TGCGCCAGCAGCAAGACCGACTCCCACCGGGTGTACGAGCAGTACTTC | CASSKTDSHRVYEQYF
TRBJ2-3 | TRBD2 | TRBV2 | NA | TGTGCCAGCAGTCGACTAGCGGGGGGGGCAGATACGCGGTATTTT | CASSRLAGGADTRYF